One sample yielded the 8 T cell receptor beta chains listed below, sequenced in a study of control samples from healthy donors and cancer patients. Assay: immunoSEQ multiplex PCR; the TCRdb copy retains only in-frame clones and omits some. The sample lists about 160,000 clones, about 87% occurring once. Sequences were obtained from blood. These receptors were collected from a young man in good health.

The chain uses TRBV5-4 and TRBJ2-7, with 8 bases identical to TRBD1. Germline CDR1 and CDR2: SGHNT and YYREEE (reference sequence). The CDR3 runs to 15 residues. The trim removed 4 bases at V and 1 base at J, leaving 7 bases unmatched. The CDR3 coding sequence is TGTGCCAGCAGCCCTGGAACAGGGGGTTCCTACGAGCAGTACTTC. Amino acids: CASSPGTGGSYEQYF.

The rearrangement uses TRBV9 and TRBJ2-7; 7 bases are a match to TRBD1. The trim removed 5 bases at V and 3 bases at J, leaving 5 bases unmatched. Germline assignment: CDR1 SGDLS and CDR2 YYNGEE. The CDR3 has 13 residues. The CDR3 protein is CASSGTANYEQYF. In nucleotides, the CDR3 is TGTGCCAGCAGTGGGACAGCCAACTACGAGCAGTACTTC.

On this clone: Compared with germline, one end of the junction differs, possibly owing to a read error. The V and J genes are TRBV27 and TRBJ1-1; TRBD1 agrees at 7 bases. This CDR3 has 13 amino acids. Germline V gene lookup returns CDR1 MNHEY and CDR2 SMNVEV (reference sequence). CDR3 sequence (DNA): TGTGCCAGCAGCGCACAGGGGAACGCTGAAGCTTTCTTT. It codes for CASSAQGNAEAFF.

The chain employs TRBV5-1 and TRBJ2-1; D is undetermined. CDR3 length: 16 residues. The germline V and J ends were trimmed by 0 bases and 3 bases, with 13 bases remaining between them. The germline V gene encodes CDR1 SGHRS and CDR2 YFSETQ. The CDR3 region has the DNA TGCGCCAGCAGCTTGGGCACCCCTATCTTCTACAATGAGCAGTTCTTC. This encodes CASSLGTPIFYNEQFF.

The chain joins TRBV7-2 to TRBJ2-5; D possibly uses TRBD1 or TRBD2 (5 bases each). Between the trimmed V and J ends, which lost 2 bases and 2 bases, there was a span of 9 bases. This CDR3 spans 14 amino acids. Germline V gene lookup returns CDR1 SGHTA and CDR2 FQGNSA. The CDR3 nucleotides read TGTGCCAGCAGCTTAACGAGGGGACAAGAGACCCAGTACTTC. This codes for CASSLTRGQETQYF.

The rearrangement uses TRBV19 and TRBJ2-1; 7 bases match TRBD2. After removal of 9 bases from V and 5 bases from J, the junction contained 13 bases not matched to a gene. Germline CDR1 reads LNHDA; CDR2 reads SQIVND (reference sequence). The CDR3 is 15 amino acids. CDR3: CASTLGLAANNEQFF. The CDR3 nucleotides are TGTGCCAGCACCTTGGGGCTAGCGGCAAACAATGAGCAGTTCTTC. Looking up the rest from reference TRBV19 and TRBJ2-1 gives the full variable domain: DGGITQSPKYLFRKEGQNVTLSCEQNLNHDAMYWYRQDPGQGLRLIYYSQIVNDFQKGDIAEGYSVSREKKESFPLTVTSAQKNPTAFYLCASTLGLAANNEQFFGPGTRLTVL.

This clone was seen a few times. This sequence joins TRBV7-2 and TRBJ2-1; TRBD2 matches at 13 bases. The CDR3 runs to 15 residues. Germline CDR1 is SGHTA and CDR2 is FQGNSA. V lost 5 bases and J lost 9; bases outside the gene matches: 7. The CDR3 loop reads CASSRGTSGNGEQFF. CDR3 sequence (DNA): TGTGCCAGCAGCCGGGGGACTAGCGGGAATGGTGAGCAGTTCTTC.

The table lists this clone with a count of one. As DNA, the CDR3 is TGCGCCAGCAGCTTGGCGCGACCGAACACCGGGGAGCTGTTTTTT. It encodes CASSLARPNTGELFF. The chain couples TRBV5-1 to TRBJ2-2, with D unclear. The length of the CDR3 is 15 residues. Germline V gives CDR1 SGHRS, CDR2 YFSETQ. V was trimmed by 0 bases and J by 0 bases, leaving 6 bases between them.